Following are 24 T cell receptor beta chains from one sample sequenced in a study of Ad26.COV2.S vaccination and SARS-CoV-2 variants. The treatment was: over 15 received Ad26.COV2.S at low or high dose, single or two shots; roughly 5 received placebo; per-sample allocation not given. Material that was analyzed had been drawn on day 63 after the first vaccine or placebo injection. Clones were sequenced by immunoSEQ multiplex PCR, and TCRdb holds only the in-frame ones, with some missing. The repertoire has more than 350,000 clones, 90% of them found once; the top ten carry 12%. The material was peripheral blood, obtained in a trial of Ad26.COV2.S vaccine versus placebo. The source is a person between 18 and 59 years old who received the Ad26.COV2.S COVID-19 vaccine or a placebo.

This clone has a handful of counts. V gene TRBV5-1 combines with J gene TRBJ2-3, with a tentative D call TRBD2 (5 bases). In germline, CDR1 is SGHRS, CDR2 YFSETQ. The V gene lost 4 bases and the J gene lost 1 base, with 10 bases spanning the gap. The CDR3 extends over 14 amino acids. Here the CDR3 DNA reads TGCGCCAGCAGCCCTGGACTGGGCACAGATACGCAGTATTTT. Translated: CASSPGLGTDTQYF.

In regard to this clone: With a much larger clone just one base away, this may be a read error. The chain employs TRBV27 and TRBJ2-2; possibly TRBD2 for D (6 bases). CDR3 length equals 12 residues. V was pared by 10 bases and J by 1 base, with 7 bases between. Per germline, CDR1 MNHEY and CDR2 SMNVEV (reference sequence). CDR3 sequence reads: CATGGNTGELFF. The CDR3 coding sequence is TGTGCCACCGGGGGGAACACCGGGGAGCTGTTTTTT.

This chain links TRBV5-4 with TRBJ1-2; D may be TRBD1 (6 bases). Deletions cut 4 bases from V and 4 bases from J, with 17 bases between. The CDR3 spans 15 residues. Per germline, CDR1 SGHNT and CDR2 YYREEE (reference sequence). The CDR3 DNA sequence: TGTGCCAGCAGCCGCGGGGGGCAGGCGGTCTATGGCTACACCTTC. Its protein is CASSRGGQAVYGYTF.

The rearrangement links TRBV7-2 to TRBJ1-2; 8 nucleotides agree with TRBD1. The V gene end was trimmed by 5 bases and the J gene end by 6 bases; junction bases not matched to a gene: 8. Germline V lookup: CDR1 SGHTA, CDR2 FQGNSA. The CDR3 extends over 14 amino acids. Here the CDR3 reads CASSPGQGGHGYTF. The CDR3 bases are TGTGCCAGCAGCCCCGGACAGGGTGGTCATGGCTACACCTTC.

V and J are TRBV4-2 and TRBJ1-3, with D unresolved. The CDR3 has 15 amino acids. V was clipped by 1 base and J by 4 bases, with 11 bases between them. The germline CDR1 and CDR2 sequences are LGHNA and YNFKEQ. CDR3 bases: TGTGCCAGCAGCCAAGGTCGGACGGTCGGAAACACCATATATTTT. Residues: CASSQGRTVGNTIYF.

The chain carries TRBV19 and TRBJ1-5; 8 positions agree with TRBD1. V dropped 3 bases and J dropped 5; count of bases not matched to a gene: 6. There are 15 residues in the CDR3. From germline, CDR1 is LNHDA and CDR2 SQIVND (reference sequence). The CDR3 loop is CASSIKPTGDQPQHF. The CDR3 nucleotides are TGTGCCAGTAGTATCAAACCGACAGGGGATCAGCCCCAGCATTTT. Looking up the rest from reference TRBV19 and TRBJ1-5 gives the full variable domain: DGGITQSPKYLFRKEGQNVTLSCEQNLNHDAMYWYRQDPGQGLRLIYYSQIVNDFQKGDIAEGYSVSREKKESFPLTVTSAQKNPTAFYLCASSIKPTGDQPQHFGDGTRLSIL.

The gene calls are TRBV4-3 and TRBJ2-7, with D tentatively TRBD1 (5 bases). Germline assignment: CDR1 LGHNA and CDR2 YSLEER. V was shortened by 0 bases and J by 2 bases, with 8 bases between the two germline ends. The CDR3 is 14 residues long. The CDR3 protein is CASSQDRTTYEQYF. In DNA, the CDR3 is TGCGCCAGCAGCCAAGATAGGACAACCTACGAGCAGTACTTC.

The chain joins TRBV29-1 to TRBJ2-5; 9 bases map to TRBD1. This CDR3 has 13 amino acids. CDR1 and CDR2 (germline): SQVTM, ANQGSEA. V was clipped by 5 bases and J by 5 bases; unmatched bases: 6. The CDR3 bases are TGCAGCGTTTGGACAGGGGACTCGGAGACCCAGTACTTC. It encodes CSVWTGDSETQYF.

This sequence joins TRBV2 and TRBJ1-2; D is ambiguous. Trimming removed 0 bases from V and 6 bases from J, with 5 bases in between. The V gene's germline CDR1 is SNHLY and CDR2 FYNNEI. This CDR3 region has 12 residues. In DNA, the CDR3 is TGTGCCAGCAGTGAAGCGGAGGATGGCTACACCTTC. This encodes CASSEAEDGYTF. The full variable domain, rest sourced from reference TRBV2 and TRBJ1-2, is EPEVTQTPSHQVTQMGQEVILRCVPISNHLYFYWYRQILGQKVEFLVSFYNNEISEKSEIFDDQFSVERPDGSNFTLKIRSTKLEDSAMYFCASSEAEDGYTFGSGTRLTVV.

The chain joins TRBV23-1 to TRBJ2-3; maybe TRBD2 (5 bases). TRBV23-1 is designated an ORF whose function remains uncertain. The CDR3 length is 14 residues. V lost 8 bases to trimming and J lost 0 bases, with 12 bases between them. The CDR3 coding sequence is TGCGCCAGCCTGTCGGGGAACAGCACAGATACGCAGTATTTT. It is translated as CASLSGNSTDTQYF.

This chain connects TRBV7-9 to TRBJ1-1; D not resolved. The CDR3 runs 12 residues. V was pared by 1 base and J by 8 bases, with 8 bases between. Per the germline V gene, CDR1 is SEHNR and CDR2 is FQNEAQ (reference sequence). DNA of the CDR3: TGTGCCAGCAGCTTAGGGCTGGCAGAAGCTTTCTTT. It specifies CASSLGLAEAFF.

The V and J genes are TRBV29-1 and TRBJ1-2; 9 bases agree with TRBD1. V was pared by 0 bases and J by 4 bases, with 3 bases of the junction left unmatched. The CDR3 sequence is 14 residues long. The germline CDR1 and CDR2 sequences are SQVTM and ANQGSEA. DNA for the CDR3: TGCAGCGTTGAAGATTGGGGACAGGGCTATGGCTACACCTTC. Protein sequence: CSVEDWGQGYGYTF.

The chain combines TRBV28 with TRBJ2-5; 8 bases match TRBD1. After removal of 3 bases from V and 5 bases from J, the junction contained 8 bases not matched to a gene. Germline loops: CDR1 MDHEN, CDR2 SYDVKM. This CDR3 spans 15 amino acids. In DNA form, the CDR3 reads TGTGCCAGCAGTTTTTCCCAGGGGGCAGGGGAGACCCAGTACTTC. Its translation: CASSFSQGAGETQYF.

V is TRBV7-9 and J is TRBJ1-3; D is perhaps TRBD1 (5 bases). V was shortened by 2 bases and J by 0 bases, with 20 bases between the two germline ends. Germline values: CDR1 SEHNR, CDR2 FQNEAQ (reference sequence). CDR3 length equals 19 residues. CDR3 loop: CASSLRGEGSSGSGNTIYF. The CDR3 DNA sequence: TGTGCCAGCAGCTTAAGAGGGGAGGGCAGTTCCGGCTCTGGAAACACCATATATTTT.

This chain uses TRBV19 with TRBJ1-5, with 8 bases aligning to TRBD1. Germline V gives CDR1 LNHDA, CDR2 SQIVND (reference sequence). The J segment lost 0 bases and the V segment lost 6 bases, leaving 7 bases of the junction unmatched. The CDR3 loop spans 16 amino acids. The CDR3 protein is CASRKTGANSNQPQHF. CDR3 DNA sequence: TGTGCCAGTAGGAAGACAGGGGCTAATAGCAATCAGCCCCAGCATTTT.

This chain links TRBV18 with TRBJ1-1; D unclear. V was cut by 0 bases and J by 1 base, with 18 bases left in between. The CDR3 spans 18 residues. From germline, CDR1 is KGHSH and CDR2 LQKENI. In DNA form, the CDR3 reads TGTGCCAGCTCACCACCATCTACGAGCCTCCCCCCGAACACTGAAGCTTTCTTT. This translates into CASSPPSTSLPPNTEAFF.

This chain joins TRBV27 and TRBJ2-2; D is perhaps TRBD2 (5 bases). The germline V gene has CDR1 MNHEY and CDR2 SMNVEV (reference sequence). The CDR3 has 15 amino acids. V was trimmed by 4 bases and J by 7 bases, leaving 16 bases between them. CDR3 residues: CASSSSWGEVGELFF. CDR3 DNA sequence: TGTGCCAGCAGTTCTAGCTGGGGTGAGGTCGGGGAGCTGTTTTTT.

The V and J genes are TRBV19 and TRBJ1-2; D is perhaps TRBD1 (5 bases). This CDR3 contains 13 residues. V gave up 3 bases and J gave up 10 bases, with 15 bases separating them. Germline V CDR1 and CDR2: LNHDA, SQIVND (reference sequence). CDR3 nucleotides: TGTGCCAGTAGTATGGGACTTGGAGCCCACTACACCTTC. It specifies CASSMGLGAHYTF. Variable domain in full (rest from reference TRBV19 and TRBJ1-2): DGGITQSPKYLFRKEGQNVTLSCEQNLNHDAMYWYRQDPGQGLRLIYYSQIVNDFQKGDIAEGYSVSREKKESFPLTVTSAQKNPTAFYLCASSMGLGAHYTFGSGTRLTVV.

This chain uses TRBV28 with TRBJ1-2; D is perhaps TRBD1 (6 bases). Germline values: CDR1 MDHEN, CDR2 SYDVKM. This CDR3 is 14 amino acids long. V dropped 7 bases and J dropped 7 bases, with 19 bases sitting between them. The CDR3 coding sequence is TGTGCCAGCAACTCCAACCGGGGGGCAGGTGGCTACACCTTC. This codes for CASNSNRGAGGYTF.

The V gene is TRBV3-1 (or the pseudogene TRBV3-2), the J gene TRBJ2-7, with 8 positions matching TRBD1. The CDR3 totals 17 residues. Trimming at V came to 0 bases and at J to 6 bases, leaving 13 bases not matched to a gene. Germline V CDR1 and CDR2: LGHDT, YNNKEL (reference sequence). CDR3 amino acids: CASSQDQGRGRIGEQYF. For the CDR3, the DNA is TGTGCCAGCAGCCAAGATCAAGGCAGGGGGCGCATAGGCGAGCAGTACTTC.

V and J are TRBV11-2 and TRBJ2-7; D not resolved. The CDR3 length is 13 residues. CDR1 is SGHAT, CDR2 FQNNGV, per germline. Trimming removed 11 bases from V and 0 bases from J, with 14 bases in between. The CDR3 sequence is CAGSRWNSYEQYF. In DNA, the CDR3 is TGTGCCGGGTCTAGATGGAACTCCTACGAGCAGTACTTC.

The J gene is TRBJ2-7, the V gene TRBV18; TRBD1 might be the D (5 bases). V was clipped by 6 bases and J by 7 bases, with 13 bases between them. The germline CDR1 and CDR2 sequences are KGHSH and LQKENI. The CDR3 is 12 amino acids. The CDR3 DNA follows: TGTGCCAGCTCTCCTCAGGGTCTTGAGCAGTACTTC. Encoded protein: CASSPQGLEQYF.

The sample holds one count of this clone. This chain uses TRBV4-3 with TRBJ2-2; TRBD2 aligns across 12 bases. V dropped 0 bases and J dropped 5; count of bases not matched to a gene: 7. Germline V gives CDR1 LGHNA, CDR2 YSLEER. The length of the CDR3 is 18 residues. The CDR3 reads CASSQEALAGGLTGELFF. Written as DNA, the CDR3 is TGCGCCAGCAGCCAAGAAGCGCTAGCGGGAGGGTTGACCGGGGAGCTGTTTTTT.

J is TRBJ1-1 and V is TRBV9; D gene ambiguous. Trimming left V 4 bases short and J 0 bases short, with 7 bases between. The germline V gene has CDR1 SGDLS and CDR2 YYNGEE. This CDR3 has 13 amino acids. This chain's CDR3 is CASSRIMNTEAFF. The DNA of the CDR3 is TGTGCCAGCAGCAGGATAATGAACACTGAAGCTTTCTTT.